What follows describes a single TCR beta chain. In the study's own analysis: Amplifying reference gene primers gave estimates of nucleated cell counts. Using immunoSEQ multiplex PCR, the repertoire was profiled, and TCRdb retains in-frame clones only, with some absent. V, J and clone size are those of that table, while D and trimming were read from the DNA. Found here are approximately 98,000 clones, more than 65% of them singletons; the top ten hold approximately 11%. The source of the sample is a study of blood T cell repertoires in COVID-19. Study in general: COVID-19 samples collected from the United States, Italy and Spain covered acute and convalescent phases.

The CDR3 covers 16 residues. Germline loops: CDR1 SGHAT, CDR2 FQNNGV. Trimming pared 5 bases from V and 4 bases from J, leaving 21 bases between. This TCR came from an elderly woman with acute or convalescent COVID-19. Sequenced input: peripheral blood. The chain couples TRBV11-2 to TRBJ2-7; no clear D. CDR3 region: CASSPVSRKTTYEQYF. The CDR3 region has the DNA TGTGCCAGCAGCCCTGTATCGAGGAAAACTACGTACGAGCAGTACTTC.